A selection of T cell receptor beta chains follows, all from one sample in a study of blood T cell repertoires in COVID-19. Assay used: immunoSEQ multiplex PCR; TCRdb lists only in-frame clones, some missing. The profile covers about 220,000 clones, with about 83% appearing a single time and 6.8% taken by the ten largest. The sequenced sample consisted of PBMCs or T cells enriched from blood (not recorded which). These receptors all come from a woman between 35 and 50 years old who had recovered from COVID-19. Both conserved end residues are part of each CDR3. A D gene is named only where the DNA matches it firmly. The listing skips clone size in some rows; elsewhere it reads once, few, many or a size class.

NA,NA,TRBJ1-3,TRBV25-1,TGTGCCAGCAGTGAATCGGCCTGGCGCGGGACCTCTGGAAACACCATATATTTT,CASSESAWRGTSGNTIYF
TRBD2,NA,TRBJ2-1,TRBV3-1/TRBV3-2,TGTGCCAGCAGCCAAGTTCTAGCGGGAGGGCCCAAGTACAATGAGCAGTTCTTC,CASSQVLAGGPKYNEQFF
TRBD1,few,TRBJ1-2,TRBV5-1,TGCGCCAGCAGCTTGGATAGGACAGGGGCTAACTATGGCTACACCTTC,CASSLDRTGANYGYTF
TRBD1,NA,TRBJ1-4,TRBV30,TGTGCCTGGAGTGCGACAGGGACAGTAGCTGGGGAACTGTTTTTT,CAWSATGTVAGELFF
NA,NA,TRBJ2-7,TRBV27,TGTGCCAGCAGTTTAGGGCAGGACTACGAGCAGTACTTC,CASSLGQDYEQYF
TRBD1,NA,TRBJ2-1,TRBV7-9,TGTGCCAGCAGCCTTAACTACAGGGGGCGCGAGGACAATGAGCAGTTCTTC,CASSLNYRGREDNEQFF
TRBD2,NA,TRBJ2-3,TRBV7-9,TGTGCCAGCAGCTTAACGACTAGCGGGAGATCGGATACGCAGTATTTT,CASSLTTSGRSDTQYF
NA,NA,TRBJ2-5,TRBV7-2,TGTGCCAGCAGCCTACAGGGATTGGAAGAGACCCAGTACTTC,CASSLQGLEETQYF
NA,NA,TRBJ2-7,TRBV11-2,TGTGCCAGCAGCTTAGGGGAATGGGGCGGTTACGCCGAGCAGTACTTC,CASSLGEWGGYAEQYF
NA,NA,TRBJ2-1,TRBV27,TGTGCCAGCAGTTGGGGACTTCCCAGCTCCTACAATGAGCAGTTCTTC,CASSWGLPSSYNEQFF
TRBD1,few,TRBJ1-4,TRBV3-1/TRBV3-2,TGTGCCAGCAGCCAAAGTATCCGGGACAGAGAAAATGAAAAACTGTTTTTT,CASSQSIRDRENEKLFF
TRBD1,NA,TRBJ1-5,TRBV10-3,TGTGCCATTGGACAGGGGGTTAGCAATCAGCCCCAGCATTTT,CAIGQGVSNQPQHF
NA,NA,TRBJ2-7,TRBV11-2,TGTGCCAGCAGCCCTTTCCCACTGTGGTCCTACGAGCAGTACTTC,CASSPFPLWSYEQYF
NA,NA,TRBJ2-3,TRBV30,TGTGCCTGGAATCCAGGGGGCACAGATACGCAGTATTTT,CAWNPGGTDTQYF
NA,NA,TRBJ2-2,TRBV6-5,TGTGCCAGCAAACGTAGTGTCGTCGGGGAGCTGTTTTTT,CASKRSVVGELFF
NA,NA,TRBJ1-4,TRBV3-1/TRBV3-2,TGTGCCAGCAGCGGCGGGGGTCGTCAGGAAAAACTGTTTTTT,CASSGGGRQEKLFF
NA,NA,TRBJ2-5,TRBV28,TGTGCCAGCAGCTTTAACAGGGCCGCGACCCAGTACTTC,CASSFNRAATQYF
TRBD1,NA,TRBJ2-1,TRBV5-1,TGCGCCAGCAGCAGATCCCGGGACAGGGGGCTAGGTGAGCAGTTCTTC,CASSRSRDRGLGEQFF
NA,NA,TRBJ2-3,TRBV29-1,TGCAGCGTTGCCCCGGTTGCGGGTACAGATACGCAGTATTTT,CSVAPVAGTDTQYF
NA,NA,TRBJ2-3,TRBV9,TGTGCCAGCAGCGTAGCGCCCTTGGGAGGTACGCAGTATTTT,CASSVAPLGGTQYF
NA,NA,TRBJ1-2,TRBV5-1,TGCGCCAGCAGCTTGCTATCCTCACTTAACTATGGCTACACCTTC,CASSLLSSLNYGYTF
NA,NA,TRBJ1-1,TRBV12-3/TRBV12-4,TGTGCCAGCAGTTTCGGGGCTGAAGCTTTCTTT,CASSFGAEAFF
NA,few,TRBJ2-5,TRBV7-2,TGTGCCAGCAGCCCCCCTGACAGGTCAGAGACCCAGTACTTC,CASSPPDRSETQYF
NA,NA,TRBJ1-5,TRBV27,TGTGCCAGCAGTTCATTAGGACAGCCCAATCAGCCCCAGCATTTT,CASSSLGQPNQPQHF
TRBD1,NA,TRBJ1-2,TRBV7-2,TGTGCCAGCAGCTTGGACAGGGTCTATGGCTACACCTTC,CASSLDRVYGYTF
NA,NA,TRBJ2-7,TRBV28,TGTGCCAGCAGTTTGAGCGGCCCCTACGAGCAGTACTTC,CASSLSGPYEQYF
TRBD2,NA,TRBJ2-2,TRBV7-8,TGTGCCAGCAGCTCCCGAAGACTAGCGGGAGACACCGGGGAGCTGTTTTTT,CASSSRRLAGDTGELFF
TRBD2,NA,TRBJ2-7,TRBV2,TGTGCCAGCAGAGGGACTAGCGGGAGGCGACACGAGCAGTACTTC,CASRGTSGRRHEQYF
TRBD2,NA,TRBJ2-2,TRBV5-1,TGCGCCAGCGGTCGACTAGCGGGAGACAACACCGGGGAGCTGTTTTTT,CASGRLAGDNTGELFF
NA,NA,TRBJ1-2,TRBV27,TGTGCCAGCAGTTTATCGGCCCGGAGGGGCTACACCTTC,CASSLSARRGYTF